The rows below give T cell receptor beta chains drawn from one sample of a study of T cell responses to AZD1222 COVID-19 vaccine. The assay was immunoSEQ multiplex PCR, and TCRdb's table has in-frame clones only and misses some. The sample has about 260,000 clones, just over 90% seen once. Sample: peripheral blood, taken on day 0 of AZD1222 vaccination. All receptors derive from an adult in good health. Both conserved end residues are part of each CDR3. The D gene is left open where the match is weak. Where a row states a size, it is once, few, many or the class of an expanded clone; other rows omit it.

clone_size: .; v_call: TRBV10-3; j_call: TRBJ2-7; d_call: TRBD2; cdr3_aa: CATQRERTYEQYF; cdr3_nt: TGTGCCACTCAGCGGGAGAGGACCTACGAGCAGTACTTC
clone_size: .; v_call: TRBV3-1/TRBV3-2; j_call: TRBJ2-7; d_call: .; cdr3_aa: CASSQGLAYEQYF; cdr3_nt: TGTGCCAGCAGCCAAGGGTTGGCCTACGAGCAGTACTTC
clone_size: .; v_call: TRBV6-5; j_call: TRBJ2-7; d_call: .; cdr3_aa: CASSYSEGTYEQYF; cdr3_nt: TGTGCCAGCAGTTACTCGGAGGGGACTTACGAGCAGTACTTC
clone_size: .; v_call: TRBV7-2; j_call: TRBJ2-7; d_call: TRBD1; cdr3_aa: CASTQTGGSYEQYF; cdr3_nt: TGTGCCAGCACCCAGACAGGGGGGTCCTACGAGCAGTACTTC
clone_size: .; v_call: TRBV4-3; j_call: TRBJ2-1; d_call: TRBD2; cdr3_aa: CASSQSGGGYGLNEQFF; cdr3_nt: TGCGCCAGCAGCCAGTCTGGGGGGGGATACGGCCTCAATGAGCAGTTCTTC
clone_size: .; v_call: TRBV6-2/TRBV6-3; j_call: TRBJ2-5; d_call: TRBD2; cdr3_aa: CASRPSGVLGTQYF; cdr3_nt: TGTGCCAGCAGGCCTAGCGGGGTCCTCGGGACCCAGTACTTC
clone_size: .; v_call: TRBV5-4; j_call: TRBJ1-2; d_call: .; cdr3_aa: CASRRTGGAGYTF; cdr3_nt: TGTGCCAGCAGAAGGACGGGCGGCGCGGGCTACACCTTC
clone_size: .; v_call: TRBV6-5; j_call: TRBJ2-7; d_call: TRBD1; cdr3_aa: CASSLDRGSYEQYF; cdr3_nt: TGTGCCAGCAGCCTCGACAGGGGGTCTTACGAGCAGTACTTC
clone_size: .; v_call: TRBV12-3/TRBV12-4; j_call: TRBJ2-7; d_call: .; cdr3_aa: CASTPSGYEQYF; cdr3_nt: TGTGCCAGCACCCCAAGCGGCTACGAGCAGTACTTC
clone_size: .; v_call: TRBV23-1; j_call: TRBJ2-7; d_call: TRBD1; cdr3_aa: CASSQSDRGQSYEQYF; cdr3_nt: TGCGCCAGCAGTCAATCGGACAGGGGACAATCCTACGAGCAGTACTTC
clone_size: .; v_call: TRBV28; j_call: TRBJ1-1; d_call: .; cdr3_aa: CASSLIAGVANTEAFF; cdr3_nt: TGTGCCAGCAGTTTAATAGCAGGGGTGGCGAACACTGAAGCTTTCTTT
clone_size: .; v_call: TRBV5-1; j_call: TRBJ2-3; d_call: .; cdr3_aa: CASSLGKGGGLDTQYF; cdr3_nt: TGCGCCAGCAGCTTGGGGAAGGGAGGGGGCCTAGATACGCAGTATTTT
clone_size: once; v_call: TRBV12-3/TRBV12-4; j_call: TRBJ1-5; d_call: .; cdr3_aa: CASNPGGGKPQHF; cdr3_nt: TGTGCCAGCAACCCTGGGGGGGGCAAGCCCCAGCATTTT
clone_size: once; v_call: TRBV3-1/TRBV3-2; j_call: TRBJ1-6; d_call: TRBD1; cdr3_aa: CASSRLGTGGNSPLHF; cdr3_nt: TGTGCCAGCAGTCGTCTAGGGACAGGGGGGAATTCACCCCTCCACTTT
clone_size: .; v_call: TRBV28; j_call: TRBJ2-3; d_call: TRBD1; cdr3_aa: CATLKGRGTDTQYF; cdr3_nt: TGTGCCACCCTGAAGGGCAGGGGGACAGATACGCAGTATTTT
clone_size: .; v_call: TRBV4-1; j_call: TRBJ2-2; d_call: .; cdr3_aa: CASSHPLGGGELFF; cdr3_nt: TGCGCCAGCAGCCATCCCTTGGGGGGTGGGGAGCTGTTTTTT
clone_size: .; v_call: TRBV7-2; j_call: TRBJ2-2; d_call: .; cdr3_aa: CASSLSSLGGTPGELFF; cdr3_nt: TGTGCCAGCAGCTTATCCAGTCTTGGGGGTACCCCCGGGGAGCTGTTTTTT
clone_size: .; v_call: TRBV6-5; j_call: TRBJ2-7; d_call: .; cdr3_aa: CASSPVFGATYEQYF; cdr3_nt: TGTGCCAGCAGTCCCGTTTTTGGGGCGACGTACGAGCAGTACTTC
clone_size: .; v_call: TRBV5-1; j_call: TRBJ2-3; d_call: TRBD2; cdr3_aa: CATRGVVGPRDTQYF; cdr3_nt: TGCGCCACACGGGGGGTTGTGGGGCCCAGGGATACGCAGTATTTT
clone_size: .; v_call: TRBV24-1; j_call: TRBJ1-4; d_call: .; cdr3_aa: CATSDKGSPNEKLFF; cdr3_nt: TGTGCCACCAGTGATAAAGGCAGCCCTAATGAAAAACTGTTTTTT
clone_size: once; v_call: TRBV10-3; j_call: TRBJ2-7; d_call: TRBD1; cdr3_aa: CAIKGTGFNEQYF; cdr3_nt: TGTGCCATCAAGGGGACAGGGTTCAACGAGCAGTACTTC
clone_size: .; v_call: TRBV19; j_call: TRBJ1-4; d_call: .; cdr3_aa: CAGSNPSTGGEKLFF; cdr3_nt: TGTGCCGGTAGCAATCCCTCAACAGGAGGGGAAAAACTGTTTTTT
clone_size: .; v_call: TRBV2; j_call: TRBJ1-5; d_call: .; cdr3_aa: CASSWEGGNQPQHF; cdr3_nt: TGTGCCAGCAGCTGGGAGGGGGGGAATCAGCCCCAGCATTTT
clone_size: .; v_call: TRBV7-2; j_call: TRBJ2-7; d_call: .; cdr3_aa: CASSHSFAQPYEQYF; cdr3_nt: TGTGCCAGCAGCCACTCCTTCGCCCAACCCTACGAGCAGTACTTC
clone_size: .; v_call: TRBV4-3; j_call: TRBJ2-3; d_call: .; cdr3_aa: CASSQAFQADTDTQYF; cdr3_nt: TGCGCCAGCAGCCAAGCCTTCCAAGCGGACACAGATACGCAGTATTTT
clone_size: .; v_call: TRBV2; j_call: TRBJ2-5; d_call: TRBD2; cdr3_aa: CASSGSGGRAQYF; cdr3_nt: TGTGCCAGCAGTGGGAGCGGGGGTAGGGCCCAGTACTTC
clone_size: .; v_call: TRBV7-6; j_call: TRBJ2-7; d_call: TRBD2; cdr3_aa: CASSPSGGIAGFEAVAYEQYF; cdr3_nt: TGTGCCAGCAGTCCTAGCGGCGGAATAGCGGGATTCGAGGCTGTCGCCTACGAGCAGTACTTC
clone_size: .; v_call: TRBV2; j_call: TRBJ1-5; d_call: .; cdr3_aa: CASTVGSNQPQHF; cdr3_nt: TGTGCCAGCACCGTTGGCTCCAATCAGCCCCAGCATTTT
clone_size: .; v_call: TRBV30; j_call: TRBJ1-5; d_call: .; cdr3_aa: CAWGGGGSNQPQHF; cdr3_nt: TGTGCCTGGGGCGGGGGCGGGAGCAATCAGCCCCAGCATTTT
clone_size: .; v_call: TRBV9; j_call: TRBJ1-5; d_call: TRBD1; cdr3_aa: CASSEGAGNQPQHF; cdr3_nt: TGTGCCAGCAGCGAGGGGGCGGGCAATCAGCCCCAGCATTTT
clone_size: .; v_call: TRBV4-3; j_call: TRBJ2-7; d_call: .; cdr3_aa: CASSLAAGSAYEQYF; cdr3_nt: TGCGCCAGCAGTCTGGCGGCGGGATCCGCCTACGAGCAGTACTTC
clone_size: .; v_call: TRBV18; j_call: TRBJ2-6; d_call: .; cdr3_aa: CASSPTGANVLTF; cdr3_nt: TGTGCCAGCTCACCTACTGGGGCCAACGTCCTGACTTTC
clone_size: once; v_call: TRBV9; j_call: TRBJ1-3; d_call: TRBD1; cdr3_aa: CASSPGQSTHTIYF; cdr3_nt: TGTGCCAGCAGCCCGGGACAGAGTACACACACCATATATTTT
clone_size: once; v_call: TRBV2; j_call: TRBJ1-1; d_call: .; cdr3_aa: CASRRDVNTEAFF; cdr3_nt: TGTGCCAGCAGACGGGACGTGAACACTGAAGCTTTCTTT
clone_size: once; v_call: TRBV11-3; j_call: TRBJ2-7; d_call: TRBD1; cdr3_aa: CASSPGQGAYEQYF; cdr3_nt: TGTGCCAGCAGCCCTGGACAGGGGGCCTACGAGCAGTACTTC
clone_size: once; v_call: TRBV7-8; j_call: TRBJ2-1; d_call: TRBD2; cdr3_aa: CASSLGTSNNEQFF; cdr3_nt: TGTGCCAGCAGCTTGGGGACTAGTAACAATGAGCAGTTCTTC
clone_size: once; v_call: TRBV7-3; j_call: TRBJ2-7; d_call: .; cdr3_aa: CASSLMAGREQYF; cdr3_nt: TGTGCCAGCAGCTTAATGGCGGGGCGTGAGCAGTACTTC
clone_size: .; v_call: TRBV6-2/TRBV6-3; j_call: TRBJ2-3; d_call: .; cdr3_aa: CASSYSMEGLLLWMGTQYF; cdr3_nt: TGTGCCAGCAGTTACTCGATGGAGGGGCTCCTCTTGTGGATGGGTACGCAGTATTTT
clone_size: once; v_call: TRBV27; j_call: TRBJ2-3; d_call: TRBD2; cdr3_aa: CASSLTGTSGSTDTQYF; cdr3_nt: TGTGCCAGCAGTCTGACAGGGACTAGCGGAAGCACAGATACGCAGTATTTT
clone_size: once; v_call: TRBV15; j_call: TRBJ2-7; d_call: .; cdr3_aa: CATSRDNGYEQYF; cdr3_nt: TGTGCCACCAGCAGAGATAACGGCTACGAGCAGTACTTC